A single sample is the source of the 9 T cell receptor beta chains below, sequenced in a study of T cell responses to AZD1222 COVID-19 vaccine. Only in-frame clones appear in the TCRdb table, and some are missing; sequencing was by immunoSEQ multiplex PCR. Of some 140,000 clones listed, 92% are singletons. The input for sequencing was peripheral blood, taken on day 0 of AZD1222 vaccination. These TCRs come from an adult in good health.

This clone came up once. The J gene is TRBJ2-7, the V gene TRBV4-1, with unresolved D. CDR3 length: 14 amino acids. V was trimmed by 4 bases and J by 0 bases, leaving 10 bases between them. The germline V gene has CDR1 MGHRA and CDR2 YSYEKL. CDR3: CASSRTQYSYEQYF. DNA for the CDR3: TGCGCCAGCAGCCGGACGCAGTACTCCTACGAGCAGTACTTC.

The chain couples TRBV7-2 to TRBJ1-2, with TRBD1 as a possible D gene (5 bases). CDR3 length: 19 amino acids. Germline CDR1 reads SGHTA; CDR2 reads FQGNSA. Between the trimmed V and J ends, which lost 0 bases and 5 bases, there was a span of 25 bases. CDR3: CASSLARVRARGGSYGYTF. DNA of the CDR3: TGTGCCAGCAGCTTAGCGCGAGTCAGGGCGAGGGGTGGGAGTTATGGCTACACCTTC.

The rearrangement joins TRBV30 to TRBJ1-1, with D maybe TRBD1 (5 bases). The CDR3 length is 12 residues. Germline lookup yields CDR1 GTSNPN and CDR2 SVGIG (reference sequence). Trimming cost V 5 bases and J 4 bases, with 11 bases left between them. The CDR3 here is CAWLDGGTEAFF. CDR3 coding DNA: TGTGCCTGGTTGGATGGGGGCACTGAAGCTTTCTTT.

This rearrangement joins TRBV10-3 to TRBJ1-1, with TRBD1 matching 8 bases. The V gene's germline CDR1 is ENHRY and CDR2 SYGVKD. This CDR3 has 14 residues. Germline trimming cut 7 bases from V and 4 bases from J; bases unmatched to any gene: 8. The CDR3 DNA follows: TGTGCCATCACCTCTCAGGGGGCGAGCACTGAAGCTTTCTTT. Translating gives CAITSQGASTEAFF.

About this clone: A junction end diverges from the germline sequence, so it may reflect a read error. The V and J genes are TRBV19 and TRBJ2-7; TRBD1 agrees at 8 bases. In germline, CDR1 is LNHDA, CDR2 SQIVND (reference sequence). The CDR3 sequence is 15 residues long. The CDR3 DNA is TGTGTCAGTAGTATTGGACAGGGCGATCTCTACGAGCAGTACTTC. It encodes CVSSIGQGDLYEQYF. The whole variable domain, remainder taken from reference TRBV19 and TRBJ2-7, is DGGITQSPKYLFRKEGQNVTLSCEQNLNHDAMYWYRQDPGQGLRLIYYSQIVNDFQKGDIAEGYSVSREKKESFPLTVTSAQKNPTAFYLCVSSIGQGDLYEQYFGPGTRLTVT.

This chain joins TRBV28 and TRBJ2-1; TRBD1 matches 7 bases. This CDR3 has 12 residues. V lost 6 bases, J lost 6 bases, and 2 bases stayed unmatched. CDR1 and CDR2 (germline): MDHEN, SYDVKM. The DNA of the CDR3 is TGTGCCAGCAGCGACAGGGTCAATGAGCAGTTCTTC. Its protein is CASSDRVNEQFF.

This rearrangement joins TRBV7-9 to TRBJ2-3; D remains ambiguous. Germline V CDR1 and CDR2: SEHNR, FQNEAQ (reference sequence). V lost 1 base, J lost 0 bases, and 8 bases lay in between. The CDR3 loop spans 15 amino acids. CDR3 nucleotide sequence: TGTGCCAGCAGCTTAGACCTCGTTAGCACAGATACGCAGTATTTT. Protein: CASSLDLVSTDTQYF.

The chain uses TRBV7-9 and TRBJ1-1; possible D gene TRBD1, 6 bases. Germline CDR1 reads SEHNR; CDR2 reads FQNEAQ (reference sequence). Trimming stripped 5 bases from V and 5 bases from J, with 18 bases between. This CDR3 has 15 residues. The CDR3 loop reads CASSLYRELRTEAFF. DNA of the CDR3: TGTGCCAGCAGCCTATACAGGGAGTTACGGACTGAAGCTTTCTTT.

This clone has a handful of counts. As DNA, the CDR3 is TGTGCCAGCAGTACGGACAGGCTAGTGGGCCTCTACGAGCAGTACTTC. This codes for CASSTDRLVGLYEQYF. The chain links TRBV27 to TRBJ2-7, with 7 positions matching TRBD1. This CDR3 spans 16 amino acids. Trimming at V came to 5 bases and at J to 3 bases, leaving 13 bases not matched to a gene. The germline CDR1 and CDR2 sequences are MNHEY and SMNVEV (reference sequence).